This TCR beta chain is from a study of shared clonotypes between healthy human individuals (dated by TCRdb to 2018 to 2020). Context from the whole study: A couple of women and a few men aged 18 to 49 years were included in the cohort. For each donor, CD4 naive and CD4 memory were each run on three plates, CD8 naive on two plates, and CD8 memory on one plate. Blood TCR repertoires of several healthy adults were deeply sequenced to estimate repertoire size and the extent of clonotype sharing between individuals. To increase sequencing depth and limit assay-specific biases, TCR repertoire library preparation and sequencing were carried out by different laboratories using diverse techniques. Each donor's leukapheresis produced roughly between about 0.8 and 8.9 billion PBMCs. Findings and caveats that apply to the study as a whole: Pairwise subsampling led to the expectation that sequencing depth would affect the degree of clonotype sharing among donors. Because the study included a small number of donors, the genetic and exposure-history diversity represented was limited. When a handful of donors were compared, the shared fraction of clonotypes was about 5.4% for naive CD4, over 3% for naive CD8, about 2.4% for memory CD4, and under 0.5% for memory CD8. Higher generation probabilities were observed for clonotypes shared by all four sorted-subset donors than for non-shared clonotypes. Rarefaction of sorted-subset datasets indicated incomplete sequencing despite the large sequencing depth. Larger estimated clonotype richness was generally found for naive subsets than for memory subsets. Sampling was restricted to blood, and TCR repertoires in tissue are likely to differ from TCR repertoires in blood.

The donors were healthy, HIV-negative adults with no recently reported acute infections or vaccinations. Every donor was a Caucasian adult living in Nashville, Tennessee, USA. CD4+ T cells were enriched by magnetic negative selection; naive cells were then positively selected on CD45RA, and the negative fraction formed the memory subset. After blood collection by leukapheresis, PBMCs were isolated using Ficoll-Histopaque density gradient centrifugation and then cryopreserved in the vapor phase of liquid nitrogen. Purity and quantity of every magnetically sorted T cell population were checked by analytical flow cytometry. Genomic DNA was isolated from each sorted fraction and quantified by UV absorbance on a Nanodrop 2000c. Using the deep immunoSEQ assay, multiplex PCR amplified TCR CDR3 regions from genomic DNA. Extracted genomic DNA from each cell subset was spread evenly across all wells of several immunoSEQ 96-well plates, with each plate serving as a replicate. For sorted subsets, each replicate PCR was loaded with roughly 0.2 ug genomic DNA, equivalent to some 27,000 T cell genomes. Purified libraries were measured with a Qubit 3.0 fluorometer, size-checked on a Bioanalyzer 2100, and measured again with the KAPA Library Quantification kit. A separate single-read 150-cycle Illumina NextSeq 550 flow cell was used to sequence each immunoSEQ 96-well plate. On the authors' methods: Because only junctional sequences without quality scores were contained in the immunoSEQ output, filtering matching that applied to full-length reads could not be performed. To assign V/J genes and CDR3, sequences were annotated against IMGT germline references using PyIR, a Python wrapper for IgBLAST v1.9. Any read was removed if the V/J assignment was weak (E-value above 1e-6), the CDR3 was missing, or the read contained stop codons, out-of-frame junctions, or ambiguous translated residues. A V3J clonotype was defined by an identical inferred V gene, J gene, and CDR3 amino acid sequence. Percentage overlap between repertoires was calculated by dividing the number of shared unique clonotypes by the size of the smaller repertoire. Repertoire richness was assessed with RTK rarefaction, the Chao1 estimator, and Recon v2.1 estimates of unobserved clonotypes. For all TCRbeta clonotypes obtained by the gDNA method from a few donors, generation probabilities were computed with OLGA. In its TCRdb copy, this immuneACCESS table keeps in-frame sequences only and misses some clones. Where compared with another copy, unresolved V genes explain less than half of these, and the others have no known cause. The D gene and trimming were derived from the DNA, and the V and J assignments and clone size from that table. This sample has some 2.1 million clones in its table, and roughly 94% of those were observed once. More than 0.1% of the sample is held by the ten biggest clonotypes.

Looking up the germline V gene yields CDR1 SGHRS and CDR2 YFSETQ. The CDR3 numbers 14 residues from cysteine through phenylalanine. The kept DNA is CDR3 alone, 42 bases in frame from the first base. The junction shows trimming of 0 bases on V and 7 bases on J, plus 11 bases between the germline ends. With regard to this clone: What antigen it recognizes has not been identified. Base qualities are not at hand, and no much larger clone is one base apart.

Recombination joined TRBV5-1 with TRBJ2-4, with no confident D gene call. This clonotype was obtained from a young man in good health. Sequencing was performed on naive CD4+ T cells sorted from blood. The sample's cell subset or site label, decoded: CD45RA+ positively selected. The DNA sequence is as follows: TGCGCCAGCAGCTTGGGAGGCCCCGGCAACATTCAGTACTTC. Translated, it reads CASSLGGPGNIQYF. The full variable domain, with segments outside the CDR3 supplied by the reference TRBV5-1 and TRBJ2-4 proteins, appears as KAGVTQTPRYLIKTRGQQVTLSCSPISGHRSVSWYQQTPGQGLQFLFEYFSETQRNKGNFPGRFSGRQFSNSRSEMNVSTLELGDSALYLCASSLGGPGNIQYFGAGTRLSVL.